This record looks at one T cell receptor (beta chain) sequence and its context. The antigen is not known. The sample is drawn from a study of beta chain features in type 1 diabetes. Points from the study as a whole: In all four CD4+ subsets, TCRB CDR3 length was significantly, moderately reduced in type 1 diabetes.

Germline V lookup: CDR1 SGHTA, CDR2 FQGTGA. The CDR3 sequence is 13 residues long. Reverse transcription of all isolated RNA meant that expressed TCRB transcripts were sequenced. Method: immunoSEQ multiplex PCR; TCRdb's copy keeps in-frame clones and lacks some. The sample carries some 140,000 clones, about a tenth recorded once. The TCR comes from a man aged 18 to 29 in good health. The chain is built from TRBV7-3 and TRBJ2-5, with a possible D match to TRBD1 (5 bases). The J call may not be correct, given that the DNA end is closer to TRBJ2-7. Specimen: central memory CD4+ T cells from blood. The CDR3 here is CASSQGIGYEQYF. CDR3 DNA sequence: TGTGCCAGCAGCCAGGGTATAGGTTACGAGCAGTACTTC.